The rows below give T cell receptor beta chains drawn from one sample of a study of identical twins. MiXCR was run by TCRdb on the 5' RACE reads, yielding one entry per CDR3 protein. The sample lists 650,000 to 750,000 distinct CDR3 sequences, 21% occurring once. This sample was shared with a second study, whose subject was T cells expressing NK-cell markers.

The source material was PBMCs. All receptors derive from a woman aged 18-29 years in good health. The CDR3 runs from the conserved cysteine through the conserved F or W. D genes are given only for firm matches. A clone size is listed for some rows: how often the clone was seen (once, few, many), or a class if it is expanded.

TRBV6-5	15	TRBJ2-1	many	NA	TGTGCCAGCAGTTACCGTGGCAGCTCCTACAATGAGCAGTTCTTC	CASSYRGSSYNEQFF
TRBV5-6	15	TRBJ2-5	many	TRBD2	TGTGCCAGCAGCTTGGATGTCTCGGGAGGGGAGACCCAGTACTTC	CASSLDVSGGETQYF
TRBV6-4	14	TRBJ2-1	NA	TRBD1	TGTGCCAGCAGTGCCGGGACAGGGGGCGGAGAGCAGTTCTTC	CASSAGTGGGEQFF
TRBV20-1	14	TRBJ2-1	few	TRBD2	TGCAGTGCTTCTAGCGGGAGAAGAGAAAATGAGCAGTTCTTC	CSASSGRRENEQFF
TRBV12-3/TRBV12-4	16	TRBJ1-5	many	NA	TGTGCCAGCAGTGCCGTGGGGCGAGCGGGCAATCAGCCCCAGCATTTT	CASSAVGRAGNQPQHF
TRBV6-5	14	TRBJ2-5	few	NA	TGTGCCAGCAGTTACGGCTTGCTCCAAGAGACCCAGTACTTC	CASSYGLLQETQYF
TRBV3-1	16	TRBJ1-2	NA	TRBD1	TGTGCCAGCAGCGACGGACAGGCAACCTATCTCTATGGCTACACCTTC	CASSDGQATYLYGYTF
TRBV12-3/TRBV12-4	14	TRBJ2-1	NA	NA	TGTGCCAGCAGTTTAGTCAATCCCTACAATGAGCAGTTCTTC	CASSLVNPYNEQFF
TRBV9	16	TRBJ2-7	few	TRBD1	TGTGCCAGCAGCGAGAGCTCTACAGGGGACTCCTACGAGCAGTACTTC	CASSESSTGDSYEQYF
TRBV12-3/TRBV12-4	14	TRBJ1-1	few	NA	TGTGCCAGCAGAGATGGGCCTAGTAACACTGAAGCTTTCTTT	CASRDGPSNTEAFF
TRBV7-9	16	TRBJ2-3	many	NA	TGTGCCAGCAGCTTAAGATACAGAAGAAGCACAGATACGCAGTATTTT	CASSLRYRRSTDTQYF
TRBV7-8	15	TRBJ2-5	NA	TRBD1	TGTGCCAGCAGCTTAGGAGGGGGCTTAGGAGAGACCCAGTACTTC	CASSLGGGLGETQYF
TRBV15	17	TRBJ1-3	NA	TRBD1	TGTGCCACCAGCAGAAAAGGACAGGGTTCTTTTGGAAACACCATATATTTT	CATSRKGQGSFGNTIYF
TRBV20-1	18	TRBJ2-2	NA	NA	TGCAGTGCTAGAGGGGGGGTGGGGGCTCTAGGCCCACCCGGGGAGCTGTTTTTT	CSARGGVGALGPPGELFF
TRBV12-3/TRBV12-4	13	TRBJ2-5	NA	NA	TGTGCCAGCAGGACCAGGGACCAAGAGACCCAGTACTTC	CASRTRDQETQYF
TRBV7-9	16	TRBJ2-7	many	TRBD1	TGTGCCAGCAGCTTCGGTCGGACAGGGGGCCACTACGAGCAGTACTTC	CASSFGRTGGHYEQYF
TRBV7-6	13	TRBJ2-3	few	NA	TGTGCCAGCAGCTTAGGGGACCAGACTACGCAGTATTTT	CASSLGDQTTQYF
TRBV29-1	14	TRBJ2-7	NA	NA	TGCAGCGTTGAAAATGGTCGTAGCGGTTCCGAGCAGTACTTC	CSVENGRSGSEQYF
TRBV7-2	13	TRBJ1-1	NA	NA	TGTGCCAGCAGCTTGGCCCCTCCGTTTGAAGCTTTCTTT	CASSLAPPFEAFF
TRBV14	15	TRBJ1-2	NA	NA	TGTGCCAGCAGCCCTAGCGGCAGCACGCCCTATGGCTACACCTTC	CASSPSGSTPYGYTF
TRBV7-9	14	TRBJ2-7	NA	NA	TGTGCCAGCAGCGCGGGATACCCCTCCTACGAGCAGTACTTC	CASSAGYPSYEQYF
TRBV10-3	14	TRBJ1-1	NA	NA	TGTGCCACCCTCCAACCGGGGACCTTCACTGAAGCTTTCTTT	CATLQPGTFTEAFF
TRBV20-1	13	TRBJ1-1	many	TRBD1	TGCAGTGCGCGGGACAGCTGGAACACTGAAGCTTTCTTT	CSARDSWNTEAFF
TRBV12-3/TRBV12-4	13	TRBJ1-2	NA	NA	TGTGCCAGCAGCCCTTCAGGGGCCTATGGCTACACCTTC	CASSPSGAYGYTF
TRBV27	15	TRBJ2-7	few	NA	TGTGCCAGCAGCACCAACCGGGACCGTATCTACGAGCAGTACTTC	CASSTNRDRIYEQYF